The sequence of this T cell receptor beta chain was determined in a study of chemoradiotherapy in HPV16-positive cancers (dated by TCRdb to the early 2020s). The study in broad terms: Using functional T-cell assays on cells from a couple of HPV16-positive patients, the researchers defined candidate HPV-specific T-cell clones and common TCR motifs. Next, the candidate HPV-specific TCRs and motifs were followed in TCR repertoires from over 85 patients with HPV-related cancers. The study set out to ask whether T-cell immunity against the HPV oncoproteins E6 and E7 changes over the course of chemoradiotherapy and whether that immunity affects survival.

Worth noting for this clone: Its cognate antigen has yet to be identified. No base quality values were provided; no much bigger clone lies one nucleotide off.

Broader findings and caveats from the paper: In HPV16-positive patients, expansion of HPV-responsive T cells during chemoradiotherapy was found to be associated with improved recurrence-free survival. Expansion of candidate HPV-specific clones and E7-related TCR motifs was observed in the tumor microenvironment during treatment, whereas no such expansion was observed for non-HPV-specific T cells. Only two HPV16-positive patients were used to derive the functional definition of HPV-specific T cells, and the survival association was reported for HPV16-positive patients.

Repertoires were sampled multiple times during chemoradiotherapy, which allowed clonal expansion in the tumor microenvironment to be followed. Receptor amplification or capture employed the immunoSEQ multiplex PCR assay. Here the immuneACCESS table is served through TCRdb, limited to in-frame sequences with V and J called. Missing clones are a known gap in these copies; in checked studies unresolved V genes cover under half, and the rest lacks a known reason. The sample table contains 9,000 to 15,000 clones; only one count was recorded for roughly 78% of them. Jointly, the top ten make up around 2.4% of the sample. The sequence came from a human donor with HPV-associated anogenital cancer. This specimen was taken from a patient who underwent chemoradiotherapy.

The nucleotide sequence reads TGTGCCAGCAGCGTAGTGGAGGGGGGTGCGGAAGCTTTCTTT. Its protein reads: CASSVVEGGAEAFF. The chain is assembled from TRBV9 and TRBJ1-1; the D gene is perhaps TRBD1, on 6 matching bases. The CDR3 runs 14 amino acids, cysteine and phenylalanine included. The entry retains the CDR3 DNA only, 42 bases that are in frame from base 1. Trimming takes 0 bases from V and 8 bases from J, and the germline ends sit 14 bases apart. According to the germline V gene, CDR1 reads SGDLS and CDR2 reads YYNGEE.